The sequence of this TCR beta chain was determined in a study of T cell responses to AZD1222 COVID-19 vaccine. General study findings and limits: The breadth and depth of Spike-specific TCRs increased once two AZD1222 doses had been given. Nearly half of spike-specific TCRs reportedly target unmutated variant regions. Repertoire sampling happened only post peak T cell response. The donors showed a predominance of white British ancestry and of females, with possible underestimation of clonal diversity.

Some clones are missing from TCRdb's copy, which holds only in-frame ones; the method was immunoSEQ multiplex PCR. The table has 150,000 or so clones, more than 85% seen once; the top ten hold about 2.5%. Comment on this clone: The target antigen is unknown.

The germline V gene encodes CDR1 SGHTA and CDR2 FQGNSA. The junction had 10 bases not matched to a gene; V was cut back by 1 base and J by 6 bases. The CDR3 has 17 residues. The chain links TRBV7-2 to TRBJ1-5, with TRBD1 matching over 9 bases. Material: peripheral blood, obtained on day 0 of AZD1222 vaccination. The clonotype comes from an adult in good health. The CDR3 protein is CASSLGIGTGYGQPQHF. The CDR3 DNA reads TGTGCCAGCAGCTTAGGGATAGGGACAGGGTATGGTCAGCCCCAGCATTTT.